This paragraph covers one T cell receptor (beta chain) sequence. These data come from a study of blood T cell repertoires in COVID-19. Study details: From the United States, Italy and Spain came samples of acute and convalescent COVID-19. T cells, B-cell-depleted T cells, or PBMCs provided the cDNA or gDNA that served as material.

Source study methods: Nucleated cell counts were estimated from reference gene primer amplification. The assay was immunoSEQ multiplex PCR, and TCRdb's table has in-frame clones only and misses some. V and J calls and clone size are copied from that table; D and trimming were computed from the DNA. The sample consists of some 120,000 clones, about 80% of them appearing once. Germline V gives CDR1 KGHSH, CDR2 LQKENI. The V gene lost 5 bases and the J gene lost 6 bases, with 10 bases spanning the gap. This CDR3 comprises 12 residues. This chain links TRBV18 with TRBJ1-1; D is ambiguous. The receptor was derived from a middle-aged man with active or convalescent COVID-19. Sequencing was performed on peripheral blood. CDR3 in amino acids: CASSAGMAEAFF. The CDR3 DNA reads TGTGCCAGCTCAGCCGGGATGGCTGAAGCTTTCTTT.